One and the same sample provided the 20 T cell receptor beta chains below, sequenced in a study of T cell repertoires in aging, cancer and after chemotherapy (dated by TCRdb to the late 2010s). Sequencing instrument: Illumina MiSeq. Rearranged TRB sequences spanning V, D and J segments were amplified by multiplex touch-down PCR using a mixed TRB-A/B primer pool. TCRdb redid the processing of the public reads, applying fastp at Q25 and MiXCR, and retained in-frame beta chains. All rows with the same CDR3 protein become a single entry with the most common DNA and genes. Within this sample are about 13,000 distinct CDR3 sequences, with under 30% of them counted one time only. The ten largest make up 45% to 55% of the sample. TCR beta rearrangements were amplified from genomic DNA extracted from peripheral blood rather than from sorted cells or RNA. Material: blood. These receptors came from a human donor in good health.

For this clonotype: Being one base from a much bigger clone, this may be a read error. The gene calls are TRBV6-5 and TRBJ1-3; D remains ambiguous. The CDR3 spans 16 residues. In germline, CDR1 is MNHEY, CDR2 SVGAGI. The CDR3 is CACSYSSRLSGNTIYF. The CDR3 bases are TGTGCCTGCAGTTACTCGTCAAGACTCTCTGGAAACACCATATATTTT.

This clonotype was observed many times. The V and J genes are TRBV7-6 and TRBJ2-7; maybe TRBD2 (5 bases). V lost 5 bases and J 4 bases, leaving 18 bases between the germline ends. This CDR3 spans 15 amino acids. Germline CDR1 SGHVS, CDR2 FNYEAQ. The CDR3 DNA follows: TGTGCCAGCAGCCGTTATGCGGTCCCGGGGTACGAGCAGTACTTC. Translating gives CASSRYAVPGYEQYF.

A few counts support this clonotype. The gene calls are TRBV20-1 and TRBJ2-1; D is ambiguous. The V gene lost 2 bases and the J gene lost 6 bases, with 11 bases spanning the gap. Germline V lookup: CDR1 DFQATT, CDR2 SNEGSKA (reference sequence). The CDR3 loop spans 13 amino acids. The CDR3 DNA is TGCAGTGCTAGACCCCCTGTCACCAATGAGCAGTTCTTC. Amino acids: CSARPPVTNEQFF.

The table lists this clonotype with many counts. This chain joins TRBV27 and TRBJ1-5; 8 positions match TRBD1. CDR1 is MNHEY, CDR2 SMNVEV, per germline (reference sequence). V dropped 5 bases and J dropped 3; count of bases not matched to a gene: 6. CDR3 length: 15 amino acids. CDR3 loop: CASSQTGALNQPQHF. For the CDR3, the DNA is TGTGCCAGCAGTCAGACAGGGGCTCTCAATCAGCCCCAGCATTTT.

The table lists this clonotype with a few counts. The rearrangement links TRBV7-9 to TRBJ1-6; D unresolved. V was clipped by 4 bases and J by 5 bases, with 15 bases between them. Germline assignment: CDR1 SEHNR and CDR2 FQNEAQ (reference sequence). The CDR3 runs 16 residues. This chain's CDR3 is CASSSRTGLDNSPLHF. CDR3 nucleotide sequence: TGTGCCAGCAGCTCACGTACTGGATTGGATAATTCACCCCTCCACTTT.

V is TRBV5-4 and J is TRBJ1-1, with no clear D. Germline assignment: CDR1 SGHNT and CDR2 YYREEE (reference sequence). The ends were cut back, 6 bases at V and 0 bases at J, with 12 bases in the middle. The CDR3 loop spans 14 amino acids. The CDR3 region is CASIDGPMNTEAFF. In DNA, the CDR3 is TGTGCCAGCATCGACGGACCTATGAACACTGAAGCTTTCTTT.

The DNA of the CDR3 is TGTGCCAGCAGTCGACATTTGATAGCGGGGATACAAGAGACCCAGTACTTC. This codes for CASSRHLIAGIQETQYF. V usage is TRBV6-2 or TRBV6-3 and J usage is TRBJ2-5; 8 bases line up with TRBD2. The germline gives CDR1 MNHEY, CDR2 SVGEGT. The CDR3 is made up of 17 amino acids. V shed 5 bases and J 2 bases; nucleotides not matched to a gene: 13.

This clonotype was seen a few times. CDR3 bases: TGTGCCACCAGCAGAGATCTTGTCTCTGGAAACACCATATATTTT. It translates to CATSRDLVSGNTIYF. V gene TRBV15 combines with J gene TRBJ1-3; no reliable D call. This CDR3 region has 15 residues. From germline, CDR1 is LNHNV and CDR2 YYDKDF (reference sequence). The V end lost 0 bases, the J end lost 0 bases, and 6 bases lay between the germline ends.

This clonotype was observed a handful of times. The rearrangement joins TRBV7-9 to TRBJ1-5, with a tentative D call TRBD1 (5 bases). Germline lookup yields CDR1 SEHNR and CDR2 FQNEAQ (reference sequence). V gave up 0 bases and J gave up 9 bases, with 15 bases separating them. CDR3 length: 15 amino acids. The CDR3 nucleotides read TGTGCCAGCAGCTTAGCCATGGGGGAAGCTCGGCCCCAGCATTTT. Encoded protein: CASSLAMGEARPQHF.

The rearrangement uses TRBV5-1 and TRBJ1-1; a possible D gene is TRBD1 (5 bases). V gave up 7 bases and J gave up 0 bases, with 22 bases separating them. The germline CDR1 and CDR2 sequences are SGHRS and YFSETQ. The CDR3 consists of 17 residues. The CDR3 is CASGPRPGGVMNTEAFF. The CDR3 DNA follows: TGCGCCAGCGGCCCACGCCCCGGGGGAGTCATGAACACTGAAGCTTTCTTT. Full variable domain (remainder filled in from reference TRBV5-1 and TRBJ1-1): KAGVTQTPRYLIKTRGQQVTLSCSPISGHRSVSWYQQTPGQGLQFLFEYFSETQRNKGNFPGRFSGRQFSNSRSEMNVSTLELGDSALYLCASGPRPGGVMNTEAFFGQGTRLTVV.

Comments on this clonotype: A much larger clone lies a single base off, so this may be a read error. This likely comes from a read error, as the CDR3 has no conserved phenylalanine or tryptophan at its end. The chain links TRBV19 to TRBJ2-7, with 10 nucleotides matching TRBD2. The length of the CDR3 is 13 residues. With V trimmed by 5 bases and J by 2 bases, 0 bases remained unmatched. The V gene's germline CDR1 is LNHDA and CDR2 SQIVND (reference sequence). CDR3 DNA sequence: TGTGCCAGTAGTGGACTAGCGGCCTACGAGCAGTACTTA. It is translated as CASSGLAAYEQYL.

This clonotype occurred a few times. The gene calls are TRBV19 and TRBJ1-5, with D tentatively TRBD1 (5 bases). CDR3 size: 13 residues. From germline, CDR1 is LNHDA and CDR2 SQIVND (reference sequence). V lost 11 bases and J lost 7, with 18 bases in between. The CDR3 loop is CAVGEWVGQPQHF. The CDR3 coding sequence is TGTGCCGTAGGGGAATGGGTGGGGCAGCCCCAGCATTTT.

V gene TRBV12-3 or TRBV12-4 combines with J gene TRBJ2-3; D gene unclear. The CDR3 loop spans 14 amino acids. Trimming removed 2 bases from V and 2 bases from J, with 8 bases in between. The CDR3 region has the DNA TGTGCCAGCAGTTTAAGCCAGCACACAGATACGCAGTATTTT. Its protein is CASSLSQHTDTQYF.

This clonotype was counted only a few times. The V gene is TRBV6-2 or TRBV6-3, the J gene TRBJ1-2; D is perhaps TRBD1 (6 bases). This CDR3 has 14 amino acids. With 6 bases removed from V and 4 bases from J, the gap between germline ends came to 15 bases. Looked up from germline, CDR1 is MNHEY and CDR2 is SVGEGT. The CDR3 region is CASSPKQGGYGYTF. DNA for the CDR3: TGTGCCAGCAGCCCTAAACAGGGTGGCTATGGCTACACCTTC.

This clonotype is categorized as medium-sized. The chain carries TRBV29-1 and TRBJ1-2; no reliable D call. The CDR3 extends over 14 amino acids. The V gene lost 4 bases and the J gene lost 4 bases, with 16 bases spanning the gap. Germline CDR1 SQVTM, CDR2 ANQGSEA. In DNA, the CDR3 is TGCAGCGTTGGCAAGGCGAGGACCTCCTATGGCTACACCTTC. Protein product: CSVGKARTSYGYTF.

This clonotype was found a few times. CDR3 sequence (DNA): TGTGCCAGCAGCTTAGCTCCAGGGGGCGGAAACACCATATATTTT. Translating gives CASSLAPGGGNTIYF. The chain links TRBV7-9 to TRBJ1-3, with TRBD1 identical over 8 bases. V was pared by 0 bases and J by 4 bases, with 2 bases of the junction left unmatched. Germline V gene data show CDR1 as SEHNR and CDR2 as FQNEAQ (reference sequence). The CDR3 is 15 amino acids. The full variable domain, completed using reference TRBV7-9 and TRBJ1-3, is DTGVSQNPRHKITKRGQNVTFRCDPISEHNRLYWYRQTLGQGPEFLTYFQNEAQLEKSRLLSDRFSAERPKGSFSTLEIQRTEQGDSAMYLCASSLAPGGGNTIYFGEGSWLTVV.

The gene calls are TRBV11-3 and TRBJ2-2; no clear D gene. Germline values: CDR1 SGHNT, CDR2 YENEEA. The CDR3 covers 13 residues. Trimming pared 0 bases from V and 7 bases from J, leaving 6 bases between. CDR3 loop: CASSLDGVGELFF. DNA of the CDR3: TGTGCCAGCAGCTTAGATGGGGTCGGGGAGCTGTTTTTT. Filled out from reference TRBV11-3 and TRBJ2-2, the complete variable domain reads EAGVVQSPRYKIIEKKQPVAFWCNPISGHNTLYWYLQNLGQGPELLIRYENEEAVDDSQLPKDRFSAERLKGVDSTLKIQPAELGDSAVYLCASSLDGVGELFFGEGSRLTVL.

This clonotype is a singleton in its sample. A much larger clone differs from this one at a single base, so this may be a read error. The rearrangement uses TRBV6-5 and TRBJ1-2, with 8 positions matching TRBD1. V shed 10 bases, J shed 4 bases, and the junction held 11 bases outside the gene matches. The CDR3 totals 14 residues. Germline loops: CDR1 MNHEY, CDR2 SVGAGI. The CDR3 sequence: CAIGRTGMPYGYTF. In DNA form, the CDR3 reads TGTGCCATCGGGAGGACAGGGATGCCCTATGGCTACACCTTC.

This sequence joins TRBV4-2 and TRBJ2-2; D is unresolved. V was trimmed by 0 bases and J by 4 bases, leaving 9 bases between them. Germline V gene lookup returns CDR1 LGHNA and CDR2 YNFKEQ. The length of the CDR3 is 15 residues. The CDR3 region is CASSQEDGRTGELFF. The CDR3 bases are TGTGCCAGCAGCCAAGAGGACGGACGCACCGGGGAGCTGTTTTTT.

This clonotype occurred many times. This chain connects TRBV6-5 to TRBJ1-3; maybe TRBD1 (5 bases). V was pared by 6 bases and J by 9 bases, with 9 bases between. The V gene's germline CDR1 is MNHEY and CDR2 SVGAGI. This CDR3 spans 11 amino acids. CDR3 DNA: TGTGCCAGCAGCACCGGGGGCACCATATATTTT. Its protein is CASSTGGTIYF.